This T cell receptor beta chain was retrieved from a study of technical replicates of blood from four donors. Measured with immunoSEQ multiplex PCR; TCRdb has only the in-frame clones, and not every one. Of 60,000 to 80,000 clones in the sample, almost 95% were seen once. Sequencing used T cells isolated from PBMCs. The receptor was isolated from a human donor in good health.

The CDR3 DNA is TGTGCCACCAGCAGATCTAAGCGGGAGCCCTACGAGCAGTACTTC. It specifies CATSRSKREPYEQYF. This chain connects TRBV15 to TRBJ2-7; 8 bases map to TRBD2. V shed 2 bases, J shed 2 bases, and the junction held 5 bases outside the gene matches. Germline CDR1 is LNHNV and CDR2 is YYDKDF (reference sequence). CDR3 length: 15 residues.